This T cell receptor (beta chain) was sequenced during a study of glioma-infiltrating T cells (TCRdb year 2016). About the study as a whole: TCR alpha- and beta-chain repertoires were sequenced from glioma tissue, non-neoplastic brain tissue and matched peripheral blood mononuclear cells. To gauge divergence between tissue and blood T-cell populations, every tissue-infiltrating repertoire was compared against the peripheral blood repertoire from the same patient. The paired cohort comprised three low-grade glioma patients, 7 or 8 primary glioblastoma patients and three non-glioma patients contributing non-neoplastic brain tissue.

In its sample, this clonotype was seen many times. Its antigen target is currently unknown. Base qualities are not at hand, and no much larger clone is one base apart. Study-level results and caveats: VJ-independent divergence between tissue and blood was found to be below expectation in non-neoplastic patients but above expectation in all gliomas, particularly low-grade gliomas. Group comparisons rested on small numbers: three non-neoplastic, three low-grade glioma and 7 or 8 glioblastoma patients. Very few CDR3 sequences were shared between tissue and blood, attributed to high CDR3 diversity and limited sampling.

CDR1 and CDR2, per the germline V gene, are SNHLY and FYNNEI. There are 16 amino acids in the CDR3, from cysteine to phenylalanine inclusive. Only the CDR3 DNA is retained, 48 bases long and in frame from the first base. For this chain, trimming is 4 bases at the V end and 5 bases at the J end, and the number of junction bases without a gene match is 6. TCR alpha and beta CDR3 regions were amplified with the iRepertoire nested amplicon-rescue multiplex PCR (arm-PCR) platform from RNA. For one-step reverse transcription and amplification, roughly 95-450 ng of tissue mRNA or PBMC total RNA was used as input. Following bead purification, Illumina adapters were added by a secondary multiplex PCR, and libraries between 200 and 400 bp were gel-purified. The libraries contained internal 6-nucleotide barcodes that were used for demultiplexing. Sequencing of the libraries was done on an Illumina MiSeq using 2x220 or 2x250 nucleotide paired-end reads. As for the authors' bioinformatics: Paired reads were merged using FLASH 1.2.11 and were aligned to the GRCh37 human genome using BWA-MEM, after which TRA and TRB reads were extracted. An IMGT-derived reference of cassette sequences and CDR3 motifs, with pseudogenes included, was used for V and J assignment. Reads were translated in three frames, and productive CDR3s were defined as those with a C...FGXG motif and no stop codons. Clonotypes were defined as unique combinations of V-J cassette pair and CDR3 amino acid sequence. Hamming distance filtering was applied to reads, with thresholds set by the sequence error rate of each sample in mapped regions. TCRdb reworked the public reads: Q25 trimming with fastp, MiXCR clone assembly, productive beta chains retained. CDR3 protein sequences are deduplicated, and each keeps its most common genes and DNA. Here the V and J calls rest on TCRdb's processing, not on the authors' analysis. This sample gives 90,000 or so distinct CDR3 sequences in total; approximately 40% of them show up just once. Around two fifths of the sample comes from the top ten.

This sequence was found in a human donor with low-grade glioma or glioblastoma, undergoing nonglioma brain surgery, or in good health (not recorded which). The sample was glioma tissue, nonneoplastic brain tissue, or PBMCs (not recorded which). The chain is encoded by TRBV2 joined to TRBJ2-3; TRBD2 fits 13 bases in the junction. DNA sequence: TGTGCCAGCAGTGGAGGGACTAGCGGGATAAGAGATACGCAGTATTTT. This translates into CASSGGTSGIRDTQYF.